Below, 13 T cell receptor beta chains from the same sample are listed, as sequenced in a study of OX40 agonist ivuxolimab in advanced cancers. The repertoire was sequenced with immunoSEQ multiplex PCR; TCRdb's copy has only in-frame clones and lacks some. The table has around 19,000 clones, roughly 74% seen once; the top ten hold 20% to 30%. Sample: CD4+ or CD8+ T cells sorted from blood, taken in a trial of the OX40 agonist ivuxolimab. The receptor source for this set is an adult with an advanced solid tumor such as melanoma, head and neck, liver or kidney cancer.

V gene TRBV28 combines with J gene TRBJ2-5; D perhaps matches TRBD1 (7 bases). Germline V lookup: CDR1 MDHEN, CDR2 SYDVKM. This CDR3 spans 16 amino acids. Trimming left V 4 bases short and J 2 bases short, with 17 bases between. CDR3 amino acids: CASSSLQGGFQETQYF. Written as DNA, the CDR3 is TGTGCCAGCAGTTCCCTCCAGGGGGGTTTTCAAGAGACCCAGTACTTC. Looking up the rest from reference TRBV28 and TRBJ2-5 gives the full variable domain: DVKVTQSSRYLVKRTGEKVFLECVQDMDHENMFWYRQDPGLGLRLIYFSYDVKMKEKGDIPEGYSVSREKKERFSLILESASTNQTSMYLCASSSLQGGFQETQYFGPGTRLLVL.

The chain carries TRBV11-2 and TRBJ1-1; D unclear. Germline assignment: CDR1 SGHAT and CDR2 FQNNGV. Trimming took 0 bases from V and 0 from J, leaving 14 bases between them. The CDR3 runs 17 residues. CDR3 sequence reads: CASSLETEGYMNTEAFF. CDR3 DNA sequence: TGTGCCAGCAGCTTAGAAACAGAGGGATACATGAACACTGAAGCTTTCTTT.

The J gene is TRBJ2-7, the V gene TRBV4-1; 8 nucleotides align to TRBD1. Per germline, CDR1 MGHRA and CDR2 YSYEKL. The CDR3 is 15 amino acids. The trim removed 1 base at V and 6 bases at J, leaving 8 bases unmatched. Written as DNA, the CDR3 is TGCGCCAGCAGCCAAGCCGGGACAGGTGTTACCGAGCAGTACTTC. This gives the protein CASSQAGTGVTEQYF.

The chain links TRBV4-1 to TRBJ2-7, with D perhaps assigned TRBD1 or TRBD2 (5 bases each). Germline values: CDR1 MGHRA, CDR2 YSYEKL. The CDR3 spans 14 residues. V lost 3 bases and J 2 bases, leaving 11 bases between the germline ends. The CDR3 nucleotides read TGCGCCAGCAGCCAGACGAGGGGTACCTACGAGCAGTACTTC. Translated: CASSQTRGTYEQYF.

This clone was observed once. The chain uses TRBV7-9 and TRBJ2-1; unclear D gene. V was clipped by 1 base and J by 2 bases, with 9 bases between them. The CDR3 runs 15 residues. Germline loops: CDR1 SEHNR, CDR2 FQNEAQ (reference sequence). The CDR3 bases are TGTGCCAGCAGCTTAGAGGGTCCTCCCTACAATGAGCAGTTCTTC. Its protein is CASSLEGPPYNEQFF.

The V call is TRBV30, the J call TRBJ2-5; D is ambiguous. Judging by the DNA end, TRBJ2-7 fits better; the J call may be wrong. The CDR3 runs to 13 residues. The germline CDR1 and CDR2 sequences are GTSNPN and SVGIG (reference sequence). The CDR3 sequence is CAWSSAFEAEQYF. CDR3 coding DNA: TGTGCCTGGAGTTCGGCCTTTGAAGCCGAGCAGTACTTC.

This clone was seen just once. This chain connects TRBV5-1 to TRBJ2-7; the match to TRBD2 covers 9 bases. J gave up 2 bases and V 0 bases, and 3 bases lay outside the gene matches. There are 15 residues in the CDR3. Germline assignment: CDR1 SGHRS and CDR2 YFSETQ. The CDR3 DNA sequence: TGCGCCAGCAGCTTGGGGGCTAGCGGGACCTACGAGCAGTACTTC. Its protein product is CASSLGASGTYEQYF. Supplemented by reference TRBV5-1 and TRBJ2-7, the full variable domain reads KAGVTQTPRYLIKTRGQQVTLSCSPISGHRSVSWYQQTPGQGLQFLFEYFSETQRNKGNFPGRFSGRQFSNSRSEMNVSTLELGDSALYLCASSLGASGTYEQYFGPGTRLTVT.

This chain uses TRBV14 with TRBJ2-1; 7 bases are shared with TRBD2. CDR3 size: 16 residues. From germline, CDR1 is SGHDN and CDR2 FVKESK. Germline trimming cut 1 base from V and 8 bases from J; bases unmatched to any gene: 11. The CDR3 sequence: CASSQGRGRARDEQFF. CDR3 sequence (DNA): TGTGCCAGCAGCCAAGGGAGAGGGAGGGCCCGGGATGAGCAGTTCTTC.

The chain uses TRBV28 and TRBJ1-6, with D uncertain. V was shortened by 5 bases and J by 1 base, with 12 bases between the two germline ends. This CDR3 is built from 16 residues. Germline-derived CDR1 and CDR2 are MDHEN and SYDVKM. CDR3 nucleotide sequence: TGTGCCAGCAGTGGCTCGGGGAGATCCTATAATTCACCCCTCCACTTT. This sequence encodes CASSGSGRSYNSPLHF.

The J gene is TRBJ2-5, the V gene TRBV9; 11 bases fit TRBD1. Judging by the DNA end, TRBJ2-7 fits better; the J call may be wrong. The germline V gene encodes CDR1 SGDLS and CDR2 YYNGEE. CDR3 length: 14 amino acids. The CDR3 DNA follows: TGTGCCAGCAGCGGGACAGGGGGCGGGTACGAGCAGTACTTC. It yields the protein CASSGTGGGYEQYF.

This chain links TRBV6-5 with TRBJ2-4; D not resolved. CDR1 is MNHEY and CDR2 is SVGAGI in the germline V gene. V was shortened by 2 bases and J by 7 bases, with 6 bases between the two germline ends. The CDR3 is made up of 12 amino acids. The CDR3 bases are TGTGCCAGCAGTTACGGTGGGAACATTCAGTACTTC. This codes for CASSYGGNIQYF.

This chain uses TRBV5-6 with TRBJ1-4; no reliable D call. The CDR3 length is 14 residues. Germline V lookup: CDR1 SGHDT, CDR2 YYEEEE. Trimming pared 0 bases from V and 8 bases from J, leaving 11 bases between. Here the CDR3 reads CASSLGRRGEKLFF. DNA of the CDR3: TGTGCCAGCAGCTTGGGGAGGAGAGGAGAAAAACTGTTTTTT.

The chain links TRBV9 to TRBJ1-4; D is possibly TRBD1 (5 bases). The CDR3 covers 16 residues. Trimming shortened V by 7 bases and J by 2 bases, and 18 bases separated the two germline ends. The V gene's germline CDR1 is SGDLS and CDR2 YYNGEE. DNA of the CDR3: TGTGCCAGCTCGGAAGAGGGGAGGATGACTAATGAAAAACTGTTTTTT. Protein: CASSEEGRMTNEKLFF.